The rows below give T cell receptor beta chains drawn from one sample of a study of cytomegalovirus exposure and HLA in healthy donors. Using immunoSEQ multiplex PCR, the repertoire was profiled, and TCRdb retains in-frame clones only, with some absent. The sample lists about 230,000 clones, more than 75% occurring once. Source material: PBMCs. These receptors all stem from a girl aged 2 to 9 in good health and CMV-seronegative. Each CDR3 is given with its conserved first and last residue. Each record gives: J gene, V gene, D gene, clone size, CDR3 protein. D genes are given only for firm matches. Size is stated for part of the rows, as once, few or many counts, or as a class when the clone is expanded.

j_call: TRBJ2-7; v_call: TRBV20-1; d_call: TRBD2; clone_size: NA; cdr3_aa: CSAGPLAGGHF
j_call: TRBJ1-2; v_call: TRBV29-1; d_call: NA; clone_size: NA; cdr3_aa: CSVEGPGTSYGYTF
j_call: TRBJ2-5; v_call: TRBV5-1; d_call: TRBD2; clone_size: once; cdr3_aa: CASSLFRLGLAGGPYETQYF
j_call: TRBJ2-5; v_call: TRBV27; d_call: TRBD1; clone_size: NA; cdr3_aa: CASSPHLPGQGQTQYF
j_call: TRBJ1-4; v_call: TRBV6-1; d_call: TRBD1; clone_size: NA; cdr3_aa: CASRPGGFNEKLFF
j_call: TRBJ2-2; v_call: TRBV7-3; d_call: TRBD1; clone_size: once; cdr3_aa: CASSLTGGAIGELFF
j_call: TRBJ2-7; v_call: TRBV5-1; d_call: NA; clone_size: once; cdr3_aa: CASSLDQGVGEQYF
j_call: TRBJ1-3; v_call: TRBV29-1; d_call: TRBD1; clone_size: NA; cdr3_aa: CSVVRQGGSGNTIYF
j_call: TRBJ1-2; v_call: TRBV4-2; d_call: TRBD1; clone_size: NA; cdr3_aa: CASSQDRRTGGLYGYTF
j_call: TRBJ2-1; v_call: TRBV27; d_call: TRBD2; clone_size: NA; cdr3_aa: CASSPISGGALDEQFF
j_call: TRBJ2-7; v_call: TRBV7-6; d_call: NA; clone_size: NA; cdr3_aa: CASSLAYAGATNEQYF
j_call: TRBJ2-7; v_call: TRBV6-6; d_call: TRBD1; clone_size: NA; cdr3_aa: CASSYGTGGYEQYF
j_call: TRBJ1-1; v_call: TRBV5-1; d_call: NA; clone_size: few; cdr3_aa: CASSPGAGTEAFF
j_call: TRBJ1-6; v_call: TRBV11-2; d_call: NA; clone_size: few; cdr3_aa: CASGPGGKHNSPLHF
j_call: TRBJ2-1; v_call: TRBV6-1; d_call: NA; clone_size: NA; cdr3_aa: CASSGPTGNEQFF
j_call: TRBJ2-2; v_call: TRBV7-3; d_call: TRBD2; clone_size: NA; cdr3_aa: CASSPSGGDFGELFF
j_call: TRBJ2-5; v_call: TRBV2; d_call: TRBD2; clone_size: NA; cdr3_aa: CASIGLAQTQYF
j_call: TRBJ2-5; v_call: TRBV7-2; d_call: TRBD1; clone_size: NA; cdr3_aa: CASVWDRGKTQYF
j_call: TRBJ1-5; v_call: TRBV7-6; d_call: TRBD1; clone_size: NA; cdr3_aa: CASSLGTGGKANQPQHF
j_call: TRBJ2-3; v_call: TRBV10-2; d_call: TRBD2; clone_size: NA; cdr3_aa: CASSEMASGRVDTQYF
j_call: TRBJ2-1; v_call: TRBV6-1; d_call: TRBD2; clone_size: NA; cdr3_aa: CASSEWEGSTFEQFF
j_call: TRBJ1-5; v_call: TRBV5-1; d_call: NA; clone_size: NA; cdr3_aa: CASSPGDGNQPQHF
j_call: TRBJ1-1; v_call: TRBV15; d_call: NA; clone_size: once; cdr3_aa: CATSKEWGRRTEAFF
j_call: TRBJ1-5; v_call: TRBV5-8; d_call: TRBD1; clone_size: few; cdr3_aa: CASSNRGQPQHF
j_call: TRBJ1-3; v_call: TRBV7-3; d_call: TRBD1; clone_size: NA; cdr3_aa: CASSPQGDGNTIYF
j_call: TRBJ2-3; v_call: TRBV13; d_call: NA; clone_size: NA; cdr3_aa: CASSLGGADTQYF
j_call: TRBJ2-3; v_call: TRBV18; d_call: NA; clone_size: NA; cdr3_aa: CASSPRAAADTQYF
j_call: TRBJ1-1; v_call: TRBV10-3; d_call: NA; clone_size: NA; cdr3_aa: CAIRLAGSNTEAFF
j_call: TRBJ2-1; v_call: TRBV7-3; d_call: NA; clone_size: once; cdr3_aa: CASSVTGSYNEQFF